This T cell receptor (beta chain) was found in a study of T cell responses to AZD1222 COVID-19 vaccine (dated by TCRdb to about 2021). A note on the overall study: AZD1222 recipients with second doses at about 4 weeks or about 12 weeks were pooled, because spike-specific TCR depth and breadth did not differ between schedules. Trial participants were enrolled by age into 18-55, 56-69 and 70-plus year subgroups, with 148, 28 and 57 TCR-sequenced participants respectively. TCR sequencing was performed for 230 to 250 trial participants, of whom 200 to 220 were given two doses of AZD1222 and 26 were given two doses of MenACWY control vaccine. What the work shows at the level of the full study, not this receptor alone: Most participants were white British and females outnumbered males, and the authors suggested that clonal diversity may have been underestimated. The 56-69-year group was small, and its depth increase did not reach significance, likely because of low power. Nearly half of unique spike-specific TCRs reportedly recognized epitopes outside regions mutated in the B.1.351 and B.1.1.7 variants. After two AZD1222 doses, spike-specific TCR breadth and depth were significantly higher than at day 0 and than in MenACWY recipients. The vaccine-associated CD4 TCRs covered the entire spike protein, and the dominant responses fell in regions 160-218 and 743-854. Conclusions about previously exposed vaccinees were limited because only five to seven AZD1222 recipients were SARS-CoV-2 seropositive at baseline. Because no day 14 peak-response samples were available, repertoires were characterized only after the peak T cell response.

The CDR3 sequence holds 12 residues, the cysteine and phenylalanine included. The kept DNA is CDR3 alone, 36 bases in frame from the first base. The germline V gene (reference sequence) sets CDR1 to SEHNR and CDR2 to FQNEAQ. Compared with germline, V lacks 5 bases and J lacks 7 bases; bases without a gene match: 4. This specimen's time point label, per the study, means: baseline before first vaccination. Vaccinee samples came from UK trials COV001 and COV002, including a single-blind randomized controlled phase 2/3 trial of AZD1222 (ChAdOx1 nCoV-19) in healthy adults. Trial participant PBMC samples were collected at day 0 and day 28 after the second dose for TCRbeta chain sequencing. The CDR3 regions of human TCRbeta chains were subjected to immunosequencing. In the original analysis: TCRs in the repertoires were matched against a reference library of SARS-CoV-2-specific TCRs that had been generated with the MIRA antigen-specificity platform. Breadth meant the fraction of unique TCRs that were SARS-CoV-2-associated, whereas depth meant the fraction of total T cells that were SARS-CoV-2-associated. Using the MIRA data, each spike-specific TCR was mapped to the spike region that the TCR reacts to and placed in a CD4 or CD8 class. Log10-transformed breadth and depth values were compared by one-way ANOVA with Sidak's multiple comparisons tests. TCRdb stores this immuneACCESS table with in-frame sequences only. Part of the clones is absent; in the studies checked, under half of the shortfall reflects unresolved V genes, and no reason is known for the rest. The D gene and trimming were derived from the DNA, and the V and J assignments and clone size from that table. For this sample the table gives about 120,000 clones, of which roughly 89% were detected only once. The top ten constitute more than 7.5% of the sample.

Regarding this clone: Its antigen specificity is not known. No much larger clone exists at a distance of one base, and base qualities are not known.

This TCR came from an adult in good health. The sequence is built from TRBV7-9 and TRBJ1-2; 7 bases in the junction line up with TRBD1. The specimen comprised peripheral blood, sampled on day 0 of AZD1222 vaccination. The CDR3 protein is CASSLRQGGYTF. The DNA sequence is given as TGTGCCAGCAGCCTCCGACAGGGTGGCTACACCTTC.